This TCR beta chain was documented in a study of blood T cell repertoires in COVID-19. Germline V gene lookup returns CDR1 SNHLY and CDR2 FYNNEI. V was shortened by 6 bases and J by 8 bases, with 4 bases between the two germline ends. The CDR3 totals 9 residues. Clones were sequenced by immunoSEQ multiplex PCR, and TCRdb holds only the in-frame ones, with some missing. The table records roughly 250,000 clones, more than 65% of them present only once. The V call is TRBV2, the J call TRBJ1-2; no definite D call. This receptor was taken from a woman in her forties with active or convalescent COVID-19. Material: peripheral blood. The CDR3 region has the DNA TGTGCCAGCAGCAGGGGCTACACCTTC. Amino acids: CASSRGYTF.